The TCR beta chain described here comes from a study of early T cells in non-severe SARS-CoV-2 infection. At the level of the study: Sequenced bulk RNA came from whole blood that was unsorted, and chains were unpaired. Overall study results and limits: VDJdb-based matching was biased toward anti-spike CD8 responses and missed private and CD4 specificities.

V was clipped by 1 base and J by 1 base, with 10 bases between them. The CDR3 contains 15 residues. Germline CDR1 reads LGHDT; CDR2 reads YNNKEL (reference sequence). This clonotype has only a few counts. Its antigen is still unknown. Each single cDNA molecule received a unique molecular identifier. One entry per CDR3 protein, called by TCRdb with MiXCR from the 5' RACE reads. The table shows 75,000 to 80,000 distinct CDR3 sequences, with roughly 10% occurring only once. This chain links TRBV3-1 with TRBJ1-1; D perhaps matches TRBD1 (6 bases). This sequence originates from an adult who was a healthcare worker with PCR-confirmed SARS-CoV-2 infection or an uninfected control (not recorded which). The material sequenced was whole blood, taken at baseline. The chain's CDR3 is CASSQGWGQNTEAFF. The CDR3 bases are TGTGCCAGCAGCCAAGGCTGGGGGCAGAACACTGAAGCTTTCTTT.